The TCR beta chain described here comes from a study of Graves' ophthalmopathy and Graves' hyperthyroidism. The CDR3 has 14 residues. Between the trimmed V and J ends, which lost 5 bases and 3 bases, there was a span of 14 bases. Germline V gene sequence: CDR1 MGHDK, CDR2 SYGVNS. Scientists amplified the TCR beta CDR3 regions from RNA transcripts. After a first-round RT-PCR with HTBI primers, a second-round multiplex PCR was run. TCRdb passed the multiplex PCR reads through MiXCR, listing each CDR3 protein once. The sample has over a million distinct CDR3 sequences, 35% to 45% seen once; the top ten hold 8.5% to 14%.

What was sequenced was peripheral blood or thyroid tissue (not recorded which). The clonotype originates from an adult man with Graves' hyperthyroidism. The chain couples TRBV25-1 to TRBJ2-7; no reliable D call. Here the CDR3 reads CASSFSGMRYEQYF. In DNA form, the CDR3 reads TGTGCCAGCAGTTTTTCAGGCATGCGCTACGAGCAGTACTTC.